This T cell receptor (beta chain) was retrieved from a study of blood T cell repertoires in COVID-19. As to this clone: Other DNA sequences of this sample code for an identical CDR3.

Original analysis: Amplification of reference gene primers provided the estimated nucleated cell counts. Repertoires were generated with immunoSEQ multiplex PCR, while TCRdb's copy carries only in-frame clones and drops some. That table is the source of V, J and clone size, and D and trimming were worked out from the DNA. The sample carries 270,000 or so clones, about 89% recorded once. Germline CDR1 and CDR2: SGHRS and YFSETQ. V was clipped by 3 bases and J by 3 bases, with 7 bases between them. This CDR3 has 12 residues. Specimen: peripheral blood. This receptor was identified in a man aged 35-49 years with acute or convalescent COVID-19. The chain has TRBV5-1 and TRBJ2-7; D is uncertain. CDR3 loop: CASSYNSYEQYF. CDR3 bases: TGCGCCAGCAGCTATAACAGCTACGAGCAGTACTTC.